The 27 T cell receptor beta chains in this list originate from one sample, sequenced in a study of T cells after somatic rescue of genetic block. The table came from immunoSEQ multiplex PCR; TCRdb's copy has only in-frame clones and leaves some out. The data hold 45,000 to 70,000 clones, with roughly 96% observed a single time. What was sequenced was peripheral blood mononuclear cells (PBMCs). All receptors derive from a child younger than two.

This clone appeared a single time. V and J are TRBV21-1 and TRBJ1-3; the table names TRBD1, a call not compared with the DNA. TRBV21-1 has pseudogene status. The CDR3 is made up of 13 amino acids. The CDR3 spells CASSWDRGNTIYF. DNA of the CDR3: TGTGCCAGCAGCTGGGACAGGGGAAACACCATATATTTT.

Written as DNA, the CDR3 is TGTGCCAGCAGTTTATCCATGAACACTGAAGCTTTCTTT. This encodes CASSLSMNTEAFF. The genes are TRBV27 and TRBJ1-1; no firm D call. The germline V and J ends were trimmed by 0 bases and 0 bases, with 2 bases remaining between them. Germline assignment: CDR1 MNHEY and CDR2 SMNVEV (reference sequence). The CDR3 covers 13 residues.

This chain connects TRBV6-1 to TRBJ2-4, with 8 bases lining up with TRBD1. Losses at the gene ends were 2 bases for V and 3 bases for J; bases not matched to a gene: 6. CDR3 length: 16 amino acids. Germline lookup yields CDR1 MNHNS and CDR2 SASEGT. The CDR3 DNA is TGTGCCAGCAGTGAATCAGGGGGCAAGGGCAAAAACATTCAGTACTTC. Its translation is CASSESGGKGKNIQYF.

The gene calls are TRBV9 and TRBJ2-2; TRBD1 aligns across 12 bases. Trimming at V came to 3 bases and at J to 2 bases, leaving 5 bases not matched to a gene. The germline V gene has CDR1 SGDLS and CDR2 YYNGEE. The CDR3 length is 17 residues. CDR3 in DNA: TGTGCCAGCAGCGCCACTGGGACAGGGGGCAACACCGGGGAGCTGTTTTTT. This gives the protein CASSATGTGGNTGELFF.

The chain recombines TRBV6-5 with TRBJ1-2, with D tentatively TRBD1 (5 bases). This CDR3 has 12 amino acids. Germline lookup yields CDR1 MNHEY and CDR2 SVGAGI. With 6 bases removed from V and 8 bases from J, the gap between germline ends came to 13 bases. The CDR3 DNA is TGTGCCAGCAGGGACCCGGGGGGAGGCTACACCTTC. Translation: CASRDPGGGYTF.

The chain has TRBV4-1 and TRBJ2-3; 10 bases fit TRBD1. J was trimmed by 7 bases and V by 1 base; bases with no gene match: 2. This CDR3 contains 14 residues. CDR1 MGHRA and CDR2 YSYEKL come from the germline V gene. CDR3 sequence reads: CASSQGQGAHTQYF. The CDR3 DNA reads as TGCGCCAGCAGCCAAGGACAGGGGGCGCATACGCAGTATTTT.

CDR3 DNA: TGCGCCAGCAGCCAAGTGACGGGGTATCACTATGGCTACACCTTC. This sequence encodes CASSQVTGYHYGYTF. The chain uses TRBV4-3 and TRBJ1-2, with D unresolved. The V end lost 1 base, the J end lost 3 bases, and 12 bases lay between the germline ends. Looked up from germline, CDR1 is LGHNA and CDR2 is YSLEER. The CDR3 is 15 amino acids.

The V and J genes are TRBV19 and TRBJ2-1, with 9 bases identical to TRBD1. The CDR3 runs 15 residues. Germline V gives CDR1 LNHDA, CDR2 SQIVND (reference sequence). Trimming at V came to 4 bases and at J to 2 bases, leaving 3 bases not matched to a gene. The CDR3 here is CASSRDRDPYNEQFF. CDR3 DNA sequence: TGTGCCAGTAGTAGGGACAGGGACCCCTACAATGAGCAGTTCTTC.

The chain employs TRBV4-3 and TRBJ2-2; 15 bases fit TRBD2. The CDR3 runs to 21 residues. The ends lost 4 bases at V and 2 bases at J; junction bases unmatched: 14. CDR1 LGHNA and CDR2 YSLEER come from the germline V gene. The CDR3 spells CASSRRTGTGLAGGNTGELFF. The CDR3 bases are TGCGCCAGCAGCCGCCGGACAGGGACGGGACTAGCGGGAGGTAACACCGGGGAGCTGTTTTTT.

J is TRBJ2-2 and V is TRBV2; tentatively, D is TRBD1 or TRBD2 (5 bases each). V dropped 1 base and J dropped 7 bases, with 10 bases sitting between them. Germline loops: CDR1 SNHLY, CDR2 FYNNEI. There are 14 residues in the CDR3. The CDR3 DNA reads TGTGCCAGCAGTGAAGGGGGCCGGGGCGGGGAGCTGTTTTTT. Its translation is CASSEGGRGGELFF.

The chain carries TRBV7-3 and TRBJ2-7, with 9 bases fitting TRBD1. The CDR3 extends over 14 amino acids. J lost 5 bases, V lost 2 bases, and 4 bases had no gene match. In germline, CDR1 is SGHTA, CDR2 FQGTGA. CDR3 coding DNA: TGTGCCAGCAGCTTAGCCGGGACAGGGCACGAGCAGTACTTC. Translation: CASSLAGTGHEQYF.

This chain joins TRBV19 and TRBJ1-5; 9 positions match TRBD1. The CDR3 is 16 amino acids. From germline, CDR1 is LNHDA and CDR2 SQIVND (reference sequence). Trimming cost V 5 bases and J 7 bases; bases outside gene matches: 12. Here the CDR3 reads CASSGTGQGRGQPQHF. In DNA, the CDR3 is TGTGCCAGTAGTGGGACGGGACAGGGCCGCGGGCAGCCCCAGCATTTT.

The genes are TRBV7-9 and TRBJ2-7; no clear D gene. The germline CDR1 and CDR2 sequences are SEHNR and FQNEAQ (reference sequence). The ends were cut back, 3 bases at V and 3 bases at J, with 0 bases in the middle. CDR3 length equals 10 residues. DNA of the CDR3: TGTGCCAGCAGCTTCTACGAGCAGTACTTC. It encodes CASSFYEQYF.

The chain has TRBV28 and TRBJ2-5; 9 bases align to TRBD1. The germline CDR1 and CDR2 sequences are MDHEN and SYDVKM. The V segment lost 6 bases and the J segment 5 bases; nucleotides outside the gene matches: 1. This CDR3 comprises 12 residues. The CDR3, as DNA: TGTGCCAGCAGACAGGGGGCTGAGACCCAGTACTTC. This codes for CASRQGAETQYF.

The DNA of the CDR3 is TGTGCCAGCAGACCAGGGGTCAACGAGCAGTACTTC. It yields the protein CASRPGVNEQYF. V usage is TRBV6-1 and J usage is TRBJ2-7; TRBD1 is a possible D gene (6 bases). The length of the CDR3 is 12 residues. Germline V gene lookup returns CDR1 MNHNS and CDR2 SASEGT. The V end lost 6 bases, the J end lost 5 bases, and 11 bases lay between the germline ends.

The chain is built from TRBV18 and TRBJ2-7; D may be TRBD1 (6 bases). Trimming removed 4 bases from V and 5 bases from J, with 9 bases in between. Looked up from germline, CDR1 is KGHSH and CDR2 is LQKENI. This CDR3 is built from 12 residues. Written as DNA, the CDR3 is TGTGCCAGCTCACGCACAGGGCACGAGCAGTACTTC. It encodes CASSRTGHEQYF.

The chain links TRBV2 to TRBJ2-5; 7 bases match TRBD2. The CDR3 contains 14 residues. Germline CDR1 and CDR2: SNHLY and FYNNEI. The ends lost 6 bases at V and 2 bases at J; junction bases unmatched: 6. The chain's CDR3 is CASRSGAGQETQYF. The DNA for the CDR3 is TGTGCCAGCAGGAGTGGAGCGGGACAAGAGACCCAGTACTTC.

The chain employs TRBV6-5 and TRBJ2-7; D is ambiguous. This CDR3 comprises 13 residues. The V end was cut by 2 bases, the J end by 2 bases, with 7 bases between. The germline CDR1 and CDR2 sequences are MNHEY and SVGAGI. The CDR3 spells CASSYAAPYEQYF. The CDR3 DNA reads TGTGCCAGCAGTTACGCAGCTCCCTACGAGCAGTACTTC.

CDR3 coding DNA: TGCGCCAGCAGCCAAGATAGCGGGAGGGCCTACGAGCAGTACTTC. It yields the protein CASSQDSGRAYEQYF. This chain links TRBV4-3 with TRBJ2-7; 11 bases match TRBD2. Germline V gene data show CDR1 as LGHNA and CDR2 as YSLEER. J gave up 2 bases and V 0 bases, and 0 bases lay outside the gene matches. The CDR3 spans 15 residues.

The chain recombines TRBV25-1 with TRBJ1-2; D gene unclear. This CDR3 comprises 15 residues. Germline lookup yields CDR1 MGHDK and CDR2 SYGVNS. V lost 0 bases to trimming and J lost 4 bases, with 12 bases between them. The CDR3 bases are TGTGCCAGCAGTGAATATGGGGAAAGGGTCTATGGCTACACCTTC. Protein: CASSEYGERVYGYTF.

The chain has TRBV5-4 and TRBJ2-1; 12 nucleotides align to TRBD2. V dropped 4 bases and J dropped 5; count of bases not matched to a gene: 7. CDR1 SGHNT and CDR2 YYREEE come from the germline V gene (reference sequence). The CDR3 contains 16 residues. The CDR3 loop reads CASSARLAGDDNEQFF. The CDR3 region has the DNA TGTGCCAGCAGCGCTCGACTAGCGGGAGACGACAATGAGCAGTTCTTC.

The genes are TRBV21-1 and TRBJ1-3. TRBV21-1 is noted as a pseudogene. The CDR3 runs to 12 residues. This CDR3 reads CASSKAGNTIYF. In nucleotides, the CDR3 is TGTGCCAGCAGCAAAGCTGGAAACACCATATATTTT.

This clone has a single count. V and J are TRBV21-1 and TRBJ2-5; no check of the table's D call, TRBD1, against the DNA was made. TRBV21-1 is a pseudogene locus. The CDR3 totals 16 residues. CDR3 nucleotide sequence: TGTGCCAGCAGCAAAGTGGTGGTAACAGGACAAGAGACCCAGTACTTC. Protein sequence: CASSKVVVTGQETQYF.

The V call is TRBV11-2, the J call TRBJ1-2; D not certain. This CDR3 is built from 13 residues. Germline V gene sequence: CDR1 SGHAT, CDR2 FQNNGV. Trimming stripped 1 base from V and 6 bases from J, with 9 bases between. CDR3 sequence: CASSLAALNGYTF. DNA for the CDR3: TGTGCCAGCAGCTTAGCTGCGTTAAATGGCTACACCTTC.

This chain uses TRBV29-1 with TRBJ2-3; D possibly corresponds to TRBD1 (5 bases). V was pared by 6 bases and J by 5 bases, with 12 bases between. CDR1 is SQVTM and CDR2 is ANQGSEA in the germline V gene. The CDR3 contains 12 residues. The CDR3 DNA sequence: TGCAGCGTAGTCAGGGCAGGAGATACGCAGTATTTT. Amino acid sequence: CSVVRAGDTQYF.

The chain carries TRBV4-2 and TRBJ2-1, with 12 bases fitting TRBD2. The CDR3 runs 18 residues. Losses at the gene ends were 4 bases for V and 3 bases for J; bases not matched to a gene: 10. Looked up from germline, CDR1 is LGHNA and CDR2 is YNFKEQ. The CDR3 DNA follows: TGTGCCAGCAGCCGAACGACTAGCGGGAGTTCCTACTACAATGAGCAGTTCTTC. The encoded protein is CASSRTTSGSSYYNEQFF.

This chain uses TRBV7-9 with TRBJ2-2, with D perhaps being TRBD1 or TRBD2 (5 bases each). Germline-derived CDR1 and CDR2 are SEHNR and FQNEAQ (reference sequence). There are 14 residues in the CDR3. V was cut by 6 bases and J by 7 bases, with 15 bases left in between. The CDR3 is CASSPGTPYGELFF. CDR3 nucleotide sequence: TGTGCCAGCAGTCCCGGGACGCCCTACGGGGAGCTGTTTTTT.